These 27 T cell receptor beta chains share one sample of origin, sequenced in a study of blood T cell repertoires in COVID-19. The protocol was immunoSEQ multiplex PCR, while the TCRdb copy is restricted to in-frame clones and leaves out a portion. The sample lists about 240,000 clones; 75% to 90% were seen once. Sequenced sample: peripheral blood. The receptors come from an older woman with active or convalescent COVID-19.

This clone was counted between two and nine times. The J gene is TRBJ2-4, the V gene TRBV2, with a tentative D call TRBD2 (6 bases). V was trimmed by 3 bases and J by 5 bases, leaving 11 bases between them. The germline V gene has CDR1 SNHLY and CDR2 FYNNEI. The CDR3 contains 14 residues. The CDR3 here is CASSDGTEQNIQYF. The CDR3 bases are TGTGCCAGCAGTGACGGGACTGAACAAAACATTCAGTACTTC.

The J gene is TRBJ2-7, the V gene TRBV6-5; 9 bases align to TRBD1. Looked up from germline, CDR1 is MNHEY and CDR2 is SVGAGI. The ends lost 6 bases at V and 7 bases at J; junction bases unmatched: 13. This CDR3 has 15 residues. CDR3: CASSPTGQGLWEQYF. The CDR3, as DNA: TGTGCCAGCAGCCCGACGGGACAGGGTTTATGGGAGCAGTACTTC.

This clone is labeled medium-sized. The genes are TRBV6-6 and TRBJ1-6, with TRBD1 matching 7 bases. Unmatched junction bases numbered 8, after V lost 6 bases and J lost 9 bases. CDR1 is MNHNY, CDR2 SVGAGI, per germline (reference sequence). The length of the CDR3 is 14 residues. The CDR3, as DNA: TGTGCCAGCAGAACCGGGACAGAGGGTTCACCCCTCCACTTT. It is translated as CASRTGTEGSPLHF.

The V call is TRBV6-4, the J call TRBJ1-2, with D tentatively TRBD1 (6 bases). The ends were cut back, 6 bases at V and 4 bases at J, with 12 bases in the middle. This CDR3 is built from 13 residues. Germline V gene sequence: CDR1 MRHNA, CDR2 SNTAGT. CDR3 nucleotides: TGTGCCAGCAGCCAAACAGGGCTCTATGGCTACACCTTC. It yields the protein CASSQTGLYGYTF.

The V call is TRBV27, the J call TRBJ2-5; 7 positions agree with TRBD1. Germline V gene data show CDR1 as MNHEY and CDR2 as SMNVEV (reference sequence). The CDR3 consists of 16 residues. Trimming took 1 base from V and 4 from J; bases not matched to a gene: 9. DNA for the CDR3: TGTGCCAGCAGTTTATATGGGGGTACAGGGGTAGAGACCCAGTACTTC. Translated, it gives CASSLYGGTGVETQYF.

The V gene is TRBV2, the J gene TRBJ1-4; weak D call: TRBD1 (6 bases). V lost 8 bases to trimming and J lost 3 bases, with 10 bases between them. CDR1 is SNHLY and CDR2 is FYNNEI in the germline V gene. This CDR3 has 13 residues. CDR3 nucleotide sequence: TGTGCCAGCTTGGGGGCAGCTAATGAAAAACTGTTTTTT. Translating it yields CASLGAANEKLFF.

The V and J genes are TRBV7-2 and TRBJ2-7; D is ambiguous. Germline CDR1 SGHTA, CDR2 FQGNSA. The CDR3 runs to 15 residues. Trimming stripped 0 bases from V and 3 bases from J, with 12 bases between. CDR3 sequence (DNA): TGTGCCAGCAGCTTAGCGGCAGCCCCGGGCTACGAGCAGTACTTC. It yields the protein CASSLAAAPGYEQYF.

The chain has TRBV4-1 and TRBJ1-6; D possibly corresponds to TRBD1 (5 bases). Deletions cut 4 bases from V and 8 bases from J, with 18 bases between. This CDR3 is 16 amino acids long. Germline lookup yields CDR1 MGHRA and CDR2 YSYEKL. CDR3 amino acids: CASSPTWGGRDSPLHF. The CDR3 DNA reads TGCGCCAGCAGCCCGACCTGGGGGGGTAGGGATTCACCCCTCCACTTT.

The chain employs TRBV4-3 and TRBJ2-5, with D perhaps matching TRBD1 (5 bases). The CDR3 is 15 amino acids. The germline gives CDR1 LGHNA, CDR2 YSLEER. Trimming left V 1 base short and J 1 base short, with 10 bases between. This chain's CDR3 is CASSQVGAPQETQYF. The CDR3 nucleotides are TGCGCCAGCAGCCAAGTAGGGGCACCCCAAGAGACCCAGTACTTC.

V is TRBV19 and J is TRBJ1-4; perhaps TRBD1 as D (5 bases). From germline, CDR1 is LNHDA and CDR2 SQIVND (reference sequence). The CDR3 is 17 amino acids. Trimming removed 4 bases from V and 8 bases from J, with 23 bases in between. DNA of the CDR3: TGTGCCAGTAGTAACCACGGGACTCCGAGAACGGTCGAAAAACTGTTTTTT. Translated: CASSNHGTPRTVEKLFF.

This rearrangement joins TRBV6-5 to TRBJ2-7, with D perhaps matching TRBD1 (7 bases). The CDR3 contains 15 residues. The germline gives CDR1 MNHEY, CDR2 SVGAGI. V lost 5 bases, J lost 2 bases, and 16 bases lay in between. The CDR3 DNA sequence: TGTGCCAGCAGTCTCCACGGCAGGGGGGCCTACGAGCAGTACTTC. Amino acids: CASSLHGRGAYEQYF.

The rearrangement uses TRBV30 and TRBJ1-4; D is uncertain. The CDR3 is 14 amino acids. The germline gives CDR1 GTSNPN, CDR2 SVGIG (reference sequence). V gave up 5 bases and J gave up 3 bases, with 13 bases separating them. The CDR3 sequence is CAWCKQLSNEKLFF. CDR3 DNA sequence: TGTGCCTGGTGCAAACAGCTTTCTAATGAAAAACTGTTTTTT. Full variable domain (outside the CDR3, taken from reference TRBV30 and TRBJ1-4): SQTIHQWPATLVQPVGSPLSLECTVEGTSNPNLYWYRQAAGRGLQLLFYSVGIGQISSEVPQNLSASRPQDRQFILSSKKLLLSDSGFYLCAWCKQLSNEKLFFGSGTQLSVL.

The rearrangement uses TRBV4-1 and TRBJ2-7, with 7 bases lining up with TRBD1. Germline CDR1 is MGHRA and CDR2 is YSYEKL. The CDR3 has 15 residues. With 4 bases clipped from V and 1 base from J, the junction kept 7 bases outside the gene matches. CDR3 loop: CASSRGQTGSYEQYF. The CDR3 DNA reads TGCGCCAGCAGCCGGGGACAGACGGGGTCCTACGAGCAGTACTTC.

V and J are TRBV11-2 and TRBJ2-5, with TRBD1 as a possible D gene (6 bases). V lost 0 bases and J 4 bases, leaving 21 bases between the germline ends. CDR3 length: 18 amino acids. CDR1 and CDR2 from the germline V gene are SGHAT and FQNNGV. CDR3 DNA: TGTGCCAGCAGCTTAGATCTGGGGCAGGTTGGGGGCCGAGAGACCCAGTACTTC. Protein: CASSLDLGQVGGRETQYF.

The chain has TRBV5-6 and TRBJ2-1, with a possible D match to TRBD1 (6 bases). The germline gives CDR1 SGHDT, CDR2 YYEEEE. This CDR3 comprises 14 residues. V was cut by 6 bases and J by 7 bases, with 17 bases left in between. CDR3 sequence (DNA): TGTGCCAGCACCCTACAGGGTCCGGATAATGAGCAGTTCTTC. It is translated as CASTLQGPDNEQFF.

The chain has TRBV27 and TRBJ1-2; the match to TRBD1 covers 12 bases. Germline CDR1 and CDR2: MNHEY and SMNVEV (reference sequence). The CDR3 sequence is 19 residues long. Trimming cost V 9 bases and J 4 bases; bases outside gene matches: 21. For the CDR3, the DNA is TGTGCCAGTTCTGGGGACAGGGGGCGAGGGGACCCTTCTGCCTATGGCTACACCTTC. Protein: CASSGDRGRGDPSAYGYTF.

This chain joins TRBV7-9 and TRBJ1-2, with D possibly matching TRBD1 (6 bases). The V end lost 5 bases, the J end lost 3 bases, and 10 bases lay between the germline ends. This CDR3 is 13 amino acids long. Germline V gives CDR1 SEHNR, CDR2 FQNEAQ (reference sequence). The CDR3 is CASSRDTHYGYTF. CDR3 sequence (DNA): TGTGCCAGCAGCAGGGACACCCACTATGGCTACACCTTC.

The CDR3 DNA reads as TGCGCCAGCAGCTTGGGGACAGGGAATGGGTACGAGCAGTACTTC. It encodes CASSLGTGNGYEQYF. The chain links TRBV5-1 to TRBJ2-7, with 8 bases aligning to TRBD1. Germline CDR1 SGHRS, CDR2 YFSETQ. This CDR3 region has 15 residues. Unmatched junction bases numbered 6, after V lost 0 bases and J lost 4 bases.

The CDR3 bases are TGTGCCAGCAGCTTACCGACTAGAGTCCAAGAGACCCAGTACTTC. It codes for CASSLPTRVQETQYF. The chain has TRBV5-4 and TRBJ2-5; D is perhaps TRBD2 (6 bases). Germline V lookup: CDR1 SGHNT, CDR2 YYREEE (reference sequence). The CDR3 loop spans 15 amino acids. V dropped 2 bases and J dropped 1 base, with 12 bases sitting between them.

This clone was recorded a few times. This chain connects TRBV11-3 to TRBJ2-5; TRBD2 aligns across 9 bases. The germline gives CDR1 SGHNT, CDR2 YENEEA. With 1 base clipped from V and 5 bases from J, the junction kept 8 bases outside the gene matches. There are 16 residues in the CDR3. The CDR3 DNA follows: TGTGCCAGCAGCTTAGCTTATGCTAGCGGGGCCGAGACCCAGTACTTC. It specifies CASSLAYASGAETQYF.

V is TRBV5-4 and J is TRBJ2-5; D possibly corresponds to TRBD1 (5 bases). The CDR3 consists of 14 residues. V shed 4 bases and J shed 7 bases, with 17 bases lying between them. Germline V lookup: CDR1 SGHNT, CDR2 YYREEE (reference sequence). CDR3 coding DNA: TGTGCCAGCAGCCAATACCAGGGAATGGGGACCCAGTACTTC. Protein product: CASSQYQGMGTQYF.

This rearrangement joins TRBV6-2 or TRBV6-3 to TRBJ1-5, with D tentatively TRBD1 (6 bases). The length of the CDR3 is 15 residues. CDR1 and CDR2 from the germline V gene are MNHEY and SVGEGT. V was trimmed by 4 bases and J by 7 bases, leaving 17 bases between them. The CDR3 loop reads CASSWGEGGGQPQHF. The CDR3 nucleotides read TGTGCCAGCAGTTGGGGGGAGGGGGGCGGCCAGCCCCAGCATTTT.

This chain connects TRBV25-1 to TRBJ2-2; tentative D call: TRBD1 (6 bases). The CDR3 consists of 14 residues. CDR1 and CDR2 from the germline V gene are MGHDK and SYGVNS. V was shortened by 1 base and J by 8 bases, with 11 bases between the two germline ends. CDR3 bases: TGTGCCAGCAGTGAATCTGGGGGCTTGGGGGAGCTGTTTTTT. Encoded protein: CASSESGGLGELFF.

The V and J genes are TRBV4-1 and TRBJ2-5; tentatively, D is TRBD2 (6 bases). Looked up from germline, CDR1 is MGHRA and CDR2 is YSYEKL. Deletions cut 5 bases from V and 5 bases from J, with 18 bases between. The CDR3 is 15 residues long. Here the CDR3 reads CASSVRDFTSETQYF. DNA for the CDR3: TGCGCCAGCAGCGTACGGGACTTCACGAGCGAGACCCAGTACTTC.

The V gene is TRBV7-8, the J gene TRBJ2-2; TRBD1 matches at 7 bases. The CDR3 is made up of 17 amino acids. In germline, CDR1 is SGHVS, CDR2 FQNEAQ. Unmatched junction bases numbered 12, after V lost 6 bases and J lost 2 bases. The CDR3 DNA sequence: TGTGCCAGCAGTCGCCCGGGACAGTCCTACAACACCGGGGAGCTGTTTTTT. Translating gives CASSRPGQSYNTGELFF.

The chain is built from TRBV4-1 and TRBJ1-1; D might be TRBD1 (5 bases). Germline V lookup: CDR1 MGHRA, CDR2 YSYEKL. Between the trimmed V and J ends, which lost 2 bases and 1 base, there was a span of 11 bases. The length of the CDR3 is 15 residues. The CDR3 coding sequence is TGCGCCAGCAGCCAACCCCGGAGGGGGAACACTGAAGCTTTCTTT. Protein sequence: CASSQPRRGNTEAFF.

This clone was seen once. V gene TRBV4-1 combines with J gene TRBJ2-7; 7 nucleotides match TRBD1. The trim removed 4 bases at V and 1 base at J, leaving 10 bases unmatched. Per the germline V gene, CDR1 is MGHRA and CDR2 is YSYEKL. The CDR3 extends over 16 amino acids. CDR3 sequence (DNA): TGCGCCAGCAGCCTAAAACAGGGGTCCGATTCCTACGAGCAGTACTTC. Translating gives CASSLKQGSDSYEQYF.